This T cell receptor beta chain came from a study of glioma-infiltrating T cells. Amplification of TCR alpha and beta CDR3 regions from RNA used iRepertoire nested multiplex PCR. TCRdb itself ran the multiplex PCR reads through MiXCR, one entry per CDR3 protein. This table holds about 140,000 distinct CDR3 sequences, roughly two fifths found once. The V and J ends lost 5 bases and 9 bases, in that order; junction bases with no gene match: 12. In germline, CDR1 is ENHRY, CDR2 SYGVKD. This CDR3 has 16 amino acids. The rearrangement uses TRBV10-3 and TRBJ2-1; 11 nucleotides line up with TRBD2. The receptor's source is a human donor with low-grade glioma or glioblastoma, undergoing nonglioma brain surgery, or in good health (not recorded which). Sequenced input: glioma tissue, nonneoplastic brain tissue, or PBMCs (not recorded which). CDR3 residues: CAISHGTSGLRSEQFF. The CDR3 nucleotides read TGTGCCATCAGTCACGGGACTAGCGGCCTGAGGAGTGAGCAGTTCTTC.